Below, 25 T cell receptor beta chains from the same sample are listed, as sequenced in a study of OX40 agonist ivuxolimab in advanced cancers. Here immunoSEQ multiplex PCR was the method, and the copy in TCRdb shows in-frame clones only, minus some. The sample lists tens of thousands of clones, around 90% occurring once. The sequencing here drew on CD4+ or CD8+ T cells sorted from blood, taken in a trial of the OX40 agonist ivuxolimab. These receptors originate from an adult with an advanced solid tumor such as melanoma, head and neck, liver or kidney cancer.

This chain uses TRBV6-1 with TRBJ2-5, with D unclear. V was shortened by 4 bases and J by 5 bases, with 11 bases between the two germline ends. The CDR3 runs to 13 residues. CDR1 is MNHNS, CDR2 SASEGT, per germline. The CDR3 DNA sequence: TGTGCCAGCAGTGGAGCTGCTTACGAGACCCAGTACTTC. Encoded protein: CASSGAAYETQYF.

This chain links TRBV10-3 with TRBJ2-3; 7 positions agree with TRBD1. Germline V lookup: CDR1 ENHRY, CDR2 SYGVKD. The V gene end was trimmed by 5 bases and the J gene end by 1 base; junction bases not matched to a gene: 9. This CDR3 is built from 16 residues. DNA for the CDR3: TGTGCCATCAGTTCGACAGACAGGGCTGGCACAGATACGCAGTATTTT. It translates to CAISSTDRAGTDTQYF.

The DNA for the CDR3 is TGTGCCAGCAGCCCACCGGGACTAGCGGTGAATGAGCAGTTCTTC. It encodes CASSPPGLAVNEQFF. V usage is TRBV7-2 and J usage is TRBJ2-1; 11 nucleotides align to TRBD2. Germline lookup yields CDR1 SGHTA and CDR2 FQGNSA. The CDR3 extends over 15 amino acids. J was trimmed by 7 bases and V by 5 bases; bases with no gene match: 7.

This chain connects TRBV19 to TRBJ2-1; 7 bases are a match to TRBD1. Germline-derived CDR1 and CDR2 are LNHDA and SQIVND (reference sequence). The CDR3 length is 13 residues. The trim removed 8 bases at V and 7 bases at J, leaving 8 bases unmatched. For the CDR3, the DNA is TGTGCCAGTGCAAGGGGGCTCGAAAATGAGCAGTTCTTC. Protein product: CASARGLENEQFF.

This chain connects TRBV7-2 to TRBJ1-5; 10 bases map to TRBD1. Germline trimming cut 3 bases from V and 5 bases from J; bases unmatched to any gene: 4. The CDR3 runs 15 residues. Germline CDR1 reads SGHTA; CDR2 reads FQGNSA. The CDR3 nucleotides read TGTGCCAGCAGCTTGAGACAGGGGGCATATCAGCCCCAGCATTTT. Protein product: CASSLRQGAYQPQHF.

This clone occurred once. The rearrangement uses TRBV7-3 and TRBJ2-3, with D unresolved. The CDR3 is 13 residues long. Trimming removed 0 bases at V and 6 bases at J, with 7 bases between. Germline CDR1 reads SGHTA; CDR2 reads FQGTGA. In DNA form, the CDR3 reads TGTGCCAGCAGCTTAACCACTGTGGATACGCAGTATTTT. It codes for CASSLTTVDTQYF.

The chain recombines TRBV18 with TRBJ2-7, with 12 bases matching TRBD2. Unmatched junction bases numbered 2, after V lost 3 bases and J lost 5 bases. CDR1 KGHSH and CDR2 LQKENI come from the germline V gene. This CDR3 region has 14 residues. In nucleotides, the CDR3 is TGTGCCAGCTCACCCCGGACTAGCGGGGACGAGCAGTACTTC. It encodes CASSPRTSGDEQYF.

This clone was seen once. J is TRBJ2-1 and V is TRBV19; 10 bases match TRBD2. CDR3 length: 16 residues. Per germline, CDR1 LNHDA and CDR2 SQIVND (reference sequence). J was trimmed by 4 bases and V by 5 bases; bases with no gene match: 8. The CDR3 bases are TGTGCCAGTAGTGCCCGAAGCGGGGGGGGATACAATGAGCAGTTCTTC. It encodes CASSARSGGGYNEQFF.

The chain has TRBV27 and TRBJ1-3; D is unclear. Germline V lookup: CDR1 MNHEY, CDR2 SMNVEV (reference sequence). The CDR3 covers 13 residues. Trimming left V 6 bases short and J 4 bases short, with 10 bases between. The CDR3 DNA follows: TGTGCCAGCAGCCTCGTACCGGGAAACACCATATATTTT. Translating it yields CASSLVPGNTIYF.

The J gene is TRBJ2-1, the V gene TRBV6-5; D remains unclear. Germline loops: CDR1 MNHEY, CDR2 SVGAGI. V dropped 11 bases and J dropped 6 bases, with 11 bases sitting between them. The CDR3 sequence is 11 residues long. As DNA, the CDR3 is TGTGCCGCCGCGTGGGGCAATGAGCAGTTCTTC. It translates to CAAAWGNEQFF.

The chain joins TRBV28 to TRBJ1-2; D is perhaps TRBD1 (6 bases). Germline CDR1 MDHEN, CDR2 SYDVKM. The ends were cut back, 8 bases at V and 2 bases at J, with 12 bases in the middle. CDR3 length: 13 residues. CDR3 in amino acids: CASYDRTNYGYTF. Written as DNA, the CDR3 is TGTGCCAGCTACGACAGGACAAACTATGGCTACACCTTC.

The CDR3 DNA reads TGTGCCAGCAGCTTAAAGGTGGCAGGGGGCGGGAATGAGCAGTTCTTC. Protein sequence: CASSLKVAGGGNEQFF. The V call is TRBV11-2, the J call TRBJ2-1; 8 bases are shared with TRBD1. CDR3 length: 16 amino acids. CDR1 and CDR2 (germline): SGHAT, FQNNGV. With V trimmed by 2 bases and J by 7 bases, 10 bases remained unmatched.

This clone was counted a single time. The CDR3 DNA sequence: TGTGCCAGTAGTATCCACGGGGCGCAAGAGACCCAGTACTTC. Residues: CASSIHGAQETQYF. The rearrangement uses TRBV19 and TRBJ2-5, with D perhaps given as TRBD1 or TRBD2 (5 bases each). Germline V CDR1 and CDR2: LNHDA, SQIVND (reference sequence). The V end was cut by 3 bases, the J end by 2 bases, with 10 bases between. This CDR3 contains 14 residues. Full variable domain (outside the CDR3, taken from reference TRBV19 and TRBJ2-5): DGGITQSPKYLFRKEGQNVTLSCEQNLNHDAMYWYRQDPGQGLRLIYYSQIVNDFQKGDIAEGYSVSREKKESFPLTVTSAQKNPTAFYLCASSIHGAQETQYFGPGTRLLVL.

The chain has TRBV4-2 and TRBJ1-2, with 10 bases lining up with TRBD1. The CDR3 is made up of 15 amino acids. Trimming cost V 3 bases and J 3 bases; bases outside gene matches: 4. Germline V lookup: CDR1 LGHNA, CDR2 YNFKEQ. The CDR3, as DNA: TGTGCCAGCAGCCACGCTGGGACAGGGGACTATGGCTACACCTTC. Protein: CASSHAGTGDYGYTF.

This clone was recorded once. The chain combines TRBV7-3 with TRBJ2-5; D is uncertain. This CDR3 region has 15 residues. From germline, CDR1 is SGHTA and CDR2 FQGTGA. V lost 2 bases and J lost 0, with 10 bases in between. The CDR3 loop reads CASSLLRGDQETQYF. CDR3 DNA: TGTGCCAGCAGCTTATTACGCGGAGACCAAGAGACCCAGTACTTC.

J is TRBJ1-2 and V is TRBV5-5, with D uncertain. Trimming took off 2 bases at V and 5 bases at J, with 10 bases between the two ends. The germline V gene has CDR1 SGHKS and CDR2 YYEKEE (reference sequence). This CDR3 is 13 amino acids long. The CDR3 DNA reads TGTGCCAGCAGCTTTAACGCGGCGTATGGCTACACCTTC. Translated: CASSFNAAYGYTF.

V and J are TRBV9 and TRBJ2-3; D gene uncertain. Germline V CDR1 and CDR2: SGDLS, YYNGEE. V gave up 4 bases and J gave up 1 base, with 16 bases separating them. The CDR3 has 16 amino acids. DNA of the CDR3: TGTGCCAGCAGCCCAGGACCCCGTACAGGCACAGATACGCAGTATTTT. Its translation: CASSPGPRTGTDTQYF. The full variable domain, rest sourced from reference TRBV9 and TRBJ2-3, is DSGVTQTPKHLITATGQRVTLRCSPRSGDLSVYWYQQSLDQGLQFLIQYYNGEERAKGNILERFSAQQFPDLHSELNLSSLELGDSALYFCASSPGPRTGTDTQYFGPGTRLTVL.

This clone was detected once. This chain links TRBV2 with TRBJ2-7; maybe TRBD2 (6 bases). The V and J ends lost 6 bases and 7 bases respectively, with 16 bases between them. The CDR3 consists of 13 residues. Per germline, CDR1 SNHLY and CDR2 FYNNEI. The CDR3 loop is CASSGTHLGEQYF. DNA of the CDR3: TGTGCCAGCAGCGGGACTCACCTCGGAGAGCAGTACTTC.

This clone has a single count. The V call is TRBV28, the J call TRBJ2-6; D is unclear. The length of the CDR3 is 13 residues. Trimming cost V 6 bases and J 1 base, with 4 bases left between them. The germline V gene has CDR1 MDHEN and CDR2 SYDVKM. CDR3 sequence reads: CASSLSGANVLTF. The CDR3 bases are TGTGCCAGCAGCCTTTCTGGGGCCAACGTCCTGACTTTC. Complete variable domain (other parts from reference TRBV28 and TRBJ2-6): DVKVTQSSRYLVKRTGEKVFLECVQDMDHENMFWYRQDPGLGLRLIYFSYDVKMKEKGDIPEGYSVSREKKERFSLILESASTNQTSMYLCASSLSGANVLTFGAGSRLTVL.

The V gene is TRBV6-1, the J gene TRBJ2-2, with 9 bases that match TRBD1. After removal of 7 bases from V and 5 bases from J, the junction contained 8 bases not matched to a gene. The V gene's germline CDR1 is MNHNS and CDR2 SASEGT. This CDR3 region has 15 residues. The CDR3 here is CASTKDRGVTGELFF. The CDR3, as DNA: TGTGCCAGCACCAAGGACAGGGGTGTTACCGGGGAGCTGTTTTTT.

The chain has TRBV28 and TRBJ1-1; 7 positions match TRBD1. V shed 5 bases and J 8 bases; nucleotides not matched to a gene: 11. The CDR3 is 14 amino acids. In germline, CDR1 is MDHEN, CDR2 SYDVKM. CDR3 amino acids: CASSGRGRRGEAFF. CDR3 coding DNA: TGTGCCAGCAGTGGTAGGGGGCGGAGGGGCGAAGCTTTCTTT.

This clone was recorded a few times. The V gene is TRBV30, the J gene TRBJ1-2; 8 bases map to TRBD1. The V gene's germline CDR1 is GTSNPN and CDR2 SVGIG (reference sequence). The V segment lost 3 bases and the J segment 3 bases; nucleotides outside the gene matches: 9. This CDR3 comprises 15 residues. The CDR3 DNA reads TGTGCCTGGAGGACTCCTGGACAGGGCGACTATGGCTACACCTTC. Residues: CAWRTPGQGDYGYTF.

The chain links TRBV5-4 to TRBJ2-3; perhaps TRBD2 as D (5 bases). In germline, CDR1 is SGHNT, CDR2 YYREEE (reference sequence). The CDR3 contains 16 residues. Between the trimmed V and J ends, which lost 4 bases and 1 base, there was a span of 16 bases. The CDR3 coding sequence is TGTGCCAGCAGCGGACCCGGGATAGAGCGCACAGATACGCAGTATTTT. As protein: CASSGPGIERTDTQYF.

The genes are TRBV14 and TRBJ2-7, with D maybe TRBD1 (6 bases). V lost 1 base and J lost 2, with 15 bases in between. The CDR3 is made up of 16 amino acids. From germline, CDR1 is SGHDN and CDR2 FVKESK. The CDR3 is CASSQVGSGHPYEQYF. CDR3 in DNA: TGTGCCAGCAGCCAAGTGGGATCGGGACATCCCTACGAGCAGTACTTC.

The chain carries TRBV5-6 and TRBJ1-3; D might be TRBD1 (5 bases). This CDR3 is built from 19 residues. Trimming cost V 4 bases and J 2 bases, with 25 bases left between them. Germline-derived CDR1 and CDR2 are SGHDT and YYEEEE. This chain's CDR3 is CASSAFPPGPGRPGNTIYF. CDR3 DNA sequence: TGTGCCAGCAGCGCGTTCCCGCCCGGTCCGGGGCGCCCTGGAAACACCATATATTTT. Variable domain in full (rest from reference TRBV5-6 and TRBJ1-3): DAGVTQSPTHLIKTRGQQVTLRCSPKSGHDTVSWYQQALGQGPQFIFQYYEEEERQRGNFPDRFSGHQFPNYSSELNVNALLLGDSALYLCASSAFPPGPGRPGNTIYFGEGSWLTVV.